One and the same sample provided the 6 T cell receptor beta chains below, sequenced in a study of cytomegalovirus exposure and HLA in healthy donors. 13 Jbeta primers and 60 Vbeta primers were used for the PCR. Profiled with immunoSEQ multiplex PCR; TCRdb holds only in-frame clones, not every one. The data hold under 200,000 clones, with about 85% observed a single time. The sequencing input was PBMCs. The receptors derive from a man aged 50 or older in good health and CMV-seropositive.

The rearrangement joins TRBV6-6 to TRBJ1-1, with no clear D. The V end was cut by 7 bases, the J end by 1 base, with 10 bases between. The CDR3 sequence is 13 residues long. Germline values: CDR1 MNHNY, CDR2 SVGAGI (reference sequence). The DNA for the CDR3 is TGTGCCAGCATCCAAACATGGAACACTGAAGCTTTCTTT. This codes for CASIQTWNTEAFF.

This clone was detected a few times. The chain uses TRBV2 and TRBJ2-7; D might be TRBD1 (6 bases). Trimming left V 6 bases short and J 4 bases short, with 16 bases between. The germline gives CDR1 SNHLY, CDR2 FYNNEI. This CDR3 is built from 14 residues. The CDR3 bases are TGTGCCAGCAGGCCCCCGGGACAATTTTACGAGCAGTACTTC. Its translation is CASRPPGQFYEQYF.

The J gene is TRBJ1-6, the V gene TRBV5-5; TRBD1 might be the D (5 bases). V dropped 4 bases and J dropped 8 bases, with 19 bases sitting between them. This CDR3 has 16 residues. Germline CDR1 is SGHKS and CDR2 is YYEKEE (reference sequence). CDR3 region: CASSLWDLRRDSPLHF. The CDR3 DNA reads TGTGCCAGCAGCCTATGGGACTTACGACGTGATTCACCCCTCCACTTT.

J is TRBJ2-2 and V is TRBV18; D call uncertain. Germline lookup yields CDR1 KGHSH and CDR2 LQKENI. The CDR3 extends over 15 amino acids. V was clipped by 4 bases and J by 1 base, with 10 bases between them. CDR3 residues: CASSLTSKNTGELFF. The CDR3 DNA is TGTGCCAGCTCACTGACATCAAAGAACACCGGGGAGCTGTTTTTT.

The genes are TRBV7-2 and TRBJ2-2; TRBD2 might be the D (6 bases). Looked up from germline, CDR1 is SGHTA and CDR2 is FQGNSA. V was pared by 10 bases and J by 0 bases, with 12 bases between. This CDR3 spans 14 amino acids. The CDR3 nucleotides are TGTGCCACCCGGGAGTTCGCGAACACCGGGGAGCTGTTTTTT. This encodes CATREFANTGELFF.

The chain couples TRBV18 to TRBJ1-1, with D perhaps matching TRBD1 (5 bases). The V gene lost 6 bases and the J gene lost 1 base, with 12 bases spanning the gap. The CDR3 sequence is 14 residues long. CDR1 KGHSH and CDR2 LQKENI come from the germline V gene. The CDR3 sequence: CASSILDKNTEAFF. CDR3 DNA: TGTGCCAGCTCTATCTTGGACAAGAACACTGAAGCTTTCTTT. Together with reference TRBV18 and TRBJ1-1, the CDR3 gives the full variable domain: NAGVMQNPRHLVRRRGQEARLRCSPMKGHSHVYWYRQLPEEGLKFMVYLQKENIIDESGMPKERFSAEFPKEGPSILRIQQVVRGDSAAYFCASSILDKNTEAFFGQGTRLTVV.